This T cell receptor beta chain was sequenced for a study of CXCR3-negative and CXCR3-positive naive CD8 T cells. Study summary: Some 150 million TRB reads were obtained overall (about 1.5 +/- 0.3 million per library). Notes on the study in general: Surface CD5 matched across naive subsets, and TRB CDR3 properties served to infer TCR strength. Memory CD8+ cells showed much lower diversity, while both naive subsets were comparably high. With respect to TRBV-TRBJ usage, naive CXCR3-negative and CXCR3-positive cells were similar; memory differed.

Concerning this clonotype: Its specificity is unknown.

UMI-labeled 5' RACE yielded the TRB cDNA libraries. TCRdb re-analyzed the 5' RACE reads; it lists each CDR3 protein once, without DNA. This sample contains 45,000 to 70,000 distinct CDR3 sequences. The V gene's germline CDR1 is DFQATT and CDR2 SNEGSKA (reference sequence). CDR3 length equals 13 residues. This clonotype originated in a human donor in good health. Some clones in this sample may be carry-over from other donors' samples. This chain links TRBV20-1 with TRBJ1-2. Sequenced material: memory CD8+ T cells from blood. CDR3 region: CSARDGTSYGYTF.